This record looks at one T cell receptor beta chain sequence and its context. Trimming cost V 3 bases and J 6 bases; bases outside gene matches: 5. This CDR3 region has 14 residues. Germline V gene sequence: CDR1 LGHDT, CDR2 YNNKEL (reference sequence). The data derive from a study of blood T cell repertoires in COVID-19. In the source study's methods: For nucleated cells, counts were estimated from reference gene primer amplification. Produced via immunoSEQ multiplex PCR; TCRdb's table is partial and in-frame only. V, J and clone size were drawn from that table, and D and trimming were deduced from the DNA. The sample contains about 340,000 clones, about 86% of which appear only once. Participant age was roughly 18 to 90 years, and participants resided in 20 to 30 US areas.

The sequencing input was PBMCs or T cells enriched from blood (not recorded which). This TCR derives from a woman aged 40 to 50 with acute COVID-19. This chain connects TRBV3-1 (or the pseudogene TRBV3-2) to TRBJ1-5, with TRBD1 matching over 7 bases. The CDR3 spells CASSQTGFTQPQHF. CDR3 nucleotides: TGTGCCAGCAGCCAGACAGGGTTCACTCAGCCCCAGCATTTT.